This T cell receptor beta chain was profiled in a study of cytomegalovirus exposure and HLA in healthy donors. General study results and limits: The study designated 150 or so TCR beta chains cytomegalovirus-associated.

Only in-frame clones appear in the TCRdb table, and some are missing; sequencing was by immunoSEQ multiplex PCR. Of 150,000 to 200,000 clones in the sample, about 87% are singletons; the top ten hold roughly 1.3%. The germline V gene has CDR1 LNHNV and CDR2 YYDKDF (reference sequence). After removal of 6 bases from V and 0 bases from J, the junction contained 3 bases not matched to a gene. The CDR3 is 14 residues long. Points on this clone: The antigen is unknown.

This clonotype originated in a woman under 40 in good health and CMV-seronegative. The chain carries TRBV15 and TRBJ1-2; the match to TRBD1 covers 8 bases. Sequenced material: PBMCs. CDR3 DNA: TGTGCCACCAGTCCGGACAGGGCTAACTATGGCTACACCTTC. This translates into CATSPDRANYGYTF.